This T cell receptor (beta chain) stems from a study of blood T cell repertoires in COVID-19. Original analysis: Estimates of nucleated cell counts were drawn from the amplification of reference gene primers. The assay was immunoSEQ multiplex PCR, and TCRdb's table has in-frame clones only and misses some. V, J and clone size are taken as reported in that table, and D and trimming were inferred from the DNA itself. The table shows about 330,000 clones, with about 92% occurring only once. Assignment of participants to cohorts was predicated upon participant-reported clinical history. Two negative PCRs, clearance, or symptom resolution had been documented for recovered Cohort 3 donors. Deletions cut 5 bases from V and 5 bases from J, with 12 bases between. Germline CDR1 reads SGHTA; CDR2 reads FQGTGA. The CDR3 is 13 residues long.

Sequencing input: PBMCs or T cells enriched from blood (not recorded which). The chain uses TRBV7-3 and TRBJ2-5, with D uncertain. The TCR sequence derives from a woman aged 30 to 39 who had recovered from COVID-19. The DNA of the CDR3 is TGTGCCAGCAGCACCATTACATCCGAGACCCAGTACTTC. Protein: CASSTITSETQYF.